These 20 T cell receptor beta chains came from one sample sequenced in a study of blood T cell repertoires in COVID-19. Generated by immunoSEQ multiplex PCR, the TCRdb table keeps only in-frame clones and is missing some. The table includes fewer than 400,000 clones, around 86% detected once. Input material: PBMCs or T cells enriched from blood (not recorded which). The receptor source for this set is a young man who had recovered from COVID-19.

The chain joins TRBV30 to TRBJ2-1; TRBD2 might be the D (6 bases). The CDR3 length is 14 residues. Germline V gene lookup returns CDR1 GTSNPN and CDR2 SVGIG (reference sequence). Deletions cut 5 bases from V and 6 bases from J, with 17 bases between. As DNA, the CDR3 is TGTGCCTGGGGAGTGGGACTTCGGGTCAATGAGCAGTTCTTC. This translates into CAWGVGLRVNEQFF.

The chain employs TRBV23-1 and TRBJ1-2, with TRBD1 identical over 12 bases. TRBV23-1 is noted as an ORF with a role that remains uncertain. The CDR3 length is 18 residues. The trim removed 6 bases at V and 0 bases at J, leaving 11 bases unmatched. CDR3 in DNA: TGCGCCAGCAGAAATCTTGGGACAGGGGGCCCTACTAACTATGGCTACACCTTC. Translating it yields CASRNLGTGGPTNYGYTF.

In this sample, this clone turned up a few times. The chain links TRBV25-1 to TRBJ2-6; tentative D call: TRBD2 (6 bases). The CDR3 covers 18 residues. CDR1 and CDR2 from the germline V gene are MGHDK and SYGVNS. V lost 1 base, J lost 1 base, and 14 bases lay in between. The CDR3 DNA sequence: TGTGCCAGCAGTGAATTCGGAGGGAGATTATCTGGGGCCAACGTCCTGACTTTC. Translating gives CASSEFGGRLSGANVLTF.

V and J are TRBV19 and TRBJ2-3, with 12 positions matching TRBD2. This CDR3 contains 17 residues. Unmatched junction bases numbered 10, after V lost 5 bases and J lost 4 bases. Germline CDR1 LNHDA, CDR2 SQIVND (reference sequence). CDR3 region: CASSPKTSGRWADTQYF. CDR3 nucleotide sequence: TGTGCCAGTAGTCCCAAGACTAGCGGGAGATGGGCAGATACGCAGTATTTT.

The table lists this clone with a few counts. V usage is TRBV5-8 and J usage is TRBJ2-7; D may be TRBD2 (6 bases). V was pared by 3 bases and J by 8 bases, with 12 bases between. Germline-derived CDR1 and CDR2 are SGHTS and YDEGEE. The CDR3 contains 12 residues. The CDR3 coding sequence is TGTGCCAGCAGCTGGGGAGGAGGGCAGCAGTACTTC. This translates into CASSWGGGQQYF.

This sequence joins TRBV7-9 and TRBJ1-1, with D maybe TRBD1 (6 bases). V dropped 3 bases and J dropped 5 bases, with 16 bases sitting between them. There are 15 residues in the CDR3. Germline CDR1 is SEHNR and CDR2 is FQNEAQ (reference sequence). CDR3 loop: CASSFDRFGETEAFF. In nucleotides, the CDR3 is TGTGCCAGCAGCTTCGACAGGTTTGGCGAAACTGAAGCTTTCTTT.

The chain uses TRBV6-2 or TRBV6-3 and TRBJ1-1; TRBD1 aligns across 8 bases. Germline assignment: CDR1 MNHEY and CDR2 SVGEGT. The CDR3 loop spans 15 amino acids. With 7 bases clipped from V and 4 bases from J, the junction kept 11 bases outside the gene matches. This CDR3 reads CASTPLQGGATEAFF. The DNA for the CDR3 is TGTGCCAGCACCCCGCTACAGGGGGGAGCCACTGAAGCTTTCTTT.

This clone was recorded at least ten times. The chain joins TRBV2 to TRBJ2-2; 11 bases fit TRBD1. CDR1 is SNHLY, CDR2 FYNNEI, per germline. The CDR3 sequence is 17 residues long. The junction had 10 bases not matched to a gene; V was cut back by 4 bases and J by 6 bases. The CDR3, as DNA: TGTGCCAGCAGTGCCGGGACAGGGGGTTTTAAGCCCGGGGAGCTGTTTTTT. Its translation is CASSAGTGGFKPGELFF.

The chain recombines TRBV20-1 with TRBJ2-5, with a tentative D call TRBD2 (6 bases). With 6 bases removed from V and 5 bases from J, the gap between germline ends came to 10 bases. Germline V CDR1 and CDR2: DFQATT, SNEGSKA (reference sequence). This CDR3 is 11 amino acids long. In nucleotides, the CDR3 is TGCAGTGCCCCCCGGGGGGAGACCCAGTACTTC. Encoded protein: CSAPRGETQYF.

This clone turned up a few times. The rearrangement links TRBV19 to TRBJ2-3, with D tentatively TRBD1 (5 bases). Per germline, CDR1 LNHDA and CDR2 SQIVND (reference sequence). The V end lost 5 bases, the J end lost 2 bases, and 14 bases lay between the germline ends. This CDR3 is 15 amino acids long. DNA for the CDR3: TGTGCCAGTAGTGTGGGGCAGGTGGTCACAGATACGCAGTATTTT. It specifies CASSVGQVVTDTQYF.

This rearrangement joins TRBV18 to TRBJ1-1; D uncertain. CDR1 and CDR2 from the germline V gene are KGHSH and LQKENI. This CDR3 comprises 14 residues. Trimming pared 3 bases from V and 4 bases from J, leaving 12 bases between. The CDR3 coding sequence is TGTGCCAGCTCACCGGCGGTAGTTGGCACTGAAGCTTTCTTT. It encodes CASSPAVVGTEAFF.

DNA for the CDR3: TGTGCCAGCACCTGGGGGACAGCCCCTGAAGCTTTCTTT. Translating it yields CASTWGTAPEAFF. The gene calls are TRBV7-9 and TRBJ1-1, with 7 bases matching TRBD1. Germline V gene data show CDR1 as SEHNR and CDR2 as FQNEAQ (reference sequence). Trimming cost V 7 bases and J 6 bases; bases outside gene matches: 8. CDR3 length: 13 amino acids.

The CDR3 here is CASSSSGQGGYEQYF. CDR3 DNA sequence: TGCGCCAGCAGCTCTTCCGGACAGGGAGGCTACGAGCAGTACTTC. The chain combines TRBV5-1 with TRBJ2-7; 8 bases line up with TRBD1. Per the germline V gene, CDR1 is SGHRS and CDR2 is YFSETQ. This CDR3 has 15 amino acids. Trimming cost V 3 bases and J 3 bases; bases outside gene matches: 8.

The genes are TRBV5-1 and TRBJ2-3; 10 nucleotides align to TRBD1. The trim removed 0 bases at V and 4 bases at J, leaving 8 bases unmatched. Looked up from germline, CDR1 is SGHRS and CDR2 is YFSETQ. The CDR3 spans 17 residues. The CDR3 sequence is CASSLGPGQGRADTQYF. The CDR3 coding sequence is TGCGCCAGCAGCTTGGGTCCGGGACAGGGGCGCGCAGATACGCAGTATTTT.

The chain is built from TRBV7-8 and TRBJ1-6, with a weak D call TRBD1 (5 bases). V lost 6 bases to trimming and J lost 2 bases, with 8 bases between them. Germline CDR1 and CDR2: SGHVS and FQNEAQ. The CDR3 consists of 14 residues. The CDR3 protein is CASSGTAYNSPLHF. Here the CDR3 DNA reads TGTGCCAGCAGTGGGACTGCCTATAATTCACCCCTCCACTTT.

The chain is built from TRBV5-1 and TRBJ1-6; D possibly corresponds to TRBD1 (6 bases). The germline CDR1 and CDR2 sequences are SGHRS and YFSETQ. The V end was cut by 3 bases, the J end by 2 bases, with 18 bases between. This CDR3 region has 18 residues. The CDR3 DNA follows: TGCGCCAGCAGCTCGGTCCCCAGGGGTATAACCTATAATTCACCCCTCCACTTT. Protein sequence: CASSSVPRGITYNSPLHF.

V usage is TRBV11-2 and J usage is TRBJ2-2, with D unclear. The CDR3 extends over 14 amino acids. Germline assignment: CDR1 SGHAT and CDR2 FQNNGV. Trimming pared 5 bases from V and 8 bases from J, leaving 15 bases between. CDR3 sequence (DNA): TGTGCCAGCAGCCCCCGCCTCGAGCTGGGGGAGCTGTTTTTT. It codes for CASSPRLELGELFF.

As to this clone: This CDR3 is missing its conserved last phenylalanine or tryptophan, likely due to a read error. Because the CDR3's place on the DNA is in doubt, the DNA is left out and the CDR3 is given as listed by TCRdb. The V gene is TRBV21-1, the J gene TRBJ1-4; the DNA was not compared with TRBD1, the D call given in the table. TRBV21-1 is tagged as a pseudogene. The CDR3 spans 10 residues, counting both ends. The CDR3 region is CASRQGDRDT.

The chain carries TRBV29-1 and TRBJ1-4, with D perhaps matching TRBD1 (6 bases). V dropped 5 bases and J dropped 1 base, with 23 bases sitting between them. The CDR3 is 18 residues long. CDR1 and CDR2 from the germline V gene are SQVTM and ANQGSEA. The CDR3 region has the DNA TGCAGCGTTAGCCCTTTGAAAGGGGGAATTATAACTAATGAAAAACTGTTTTTT. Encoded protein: CSVSPLKGGIITNEKLFF.

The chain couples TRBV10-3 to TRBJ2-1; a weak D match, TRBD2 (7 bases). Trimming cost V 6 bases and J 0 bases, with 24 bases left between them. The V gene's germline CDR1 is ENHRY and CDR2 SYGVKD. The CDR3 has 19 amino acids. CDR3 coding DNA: TGTGCCATCAGCCCCCTTCCGGTGGGGGGGGCGAGCTCCTACAATGAGCAGTTCTTC. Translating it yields CAISPLPVGGASSYNEQFF.